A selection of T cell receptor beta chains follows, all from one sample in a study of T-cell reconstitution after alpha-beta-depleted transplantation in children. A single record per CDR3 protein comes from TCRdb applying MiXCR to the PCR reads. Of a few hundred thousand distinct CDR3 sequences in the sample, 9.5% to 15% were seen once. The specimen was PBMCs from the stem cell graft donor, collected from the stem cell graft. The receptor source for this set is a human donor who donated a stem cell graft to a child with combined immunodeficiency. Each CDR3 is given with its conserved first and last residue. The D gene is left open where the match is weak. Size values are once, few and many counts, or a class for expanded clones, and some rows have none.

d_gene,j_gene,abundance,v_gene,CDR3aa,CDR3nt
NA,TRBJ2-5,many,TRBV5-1,CASSLGPGPQETQYF,TGCGCCAGCAGCTTGGGACCCGGGCCCCAAGAGACCCAGTACTTC
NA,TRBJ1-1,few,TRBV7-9,CASSTGVGMNTEAFF,TGTGCCAGCAGCACGGGGGTTGGCATGAACACTGAAGCTTTCTTT
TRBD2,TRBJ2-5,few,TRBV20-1,CSADGTSGGAGETQYF,TGCAGTGCTGACGGGACTAGCGGGGGGGCCGGGGAGACCCAGTACTTC
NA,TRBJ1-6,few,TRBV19,CASSIRGSRSPLHF,TGTGCCAGTAGTATCCGGGGATCTCGGTCACCCCTCCACTTT
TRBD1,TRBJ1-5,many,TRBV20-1,CSAREVGQGAQPQHF,TGCAGTGCTAGAGAAGTAGGGCAGGGGGCTCAGCCCCAGCATTTT
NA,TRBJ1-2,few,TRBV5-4,CASSPQGRGYTF,TGTGCCAGCAGCCCACAGGGTCGTGGCTACACCTTC
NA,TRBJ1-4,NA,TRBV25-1,CASSVSLQGNEKLFF,TGTGCCAGCAGTGTCTCCCTCCAGGGTAATGAAAAACTGTTTTTT
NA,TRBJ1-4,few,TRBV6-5,CASSSRPHPPTNEKLFF,TGTGCCAGCAGTTCGAGACCACACCCGCCCACTAATGAAAAACTGTTTTTT
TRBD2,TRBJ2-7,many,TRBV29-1,CSVETRERNEQYF,TGCAGCGTTGAAACGCGGGAGAGGAACGAGCAGTACTTC
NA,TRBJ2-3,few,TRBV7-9,CASSPAPIGTDTQYF,TGTGCCAGCAGCCCCGCCCCAATAGGCACAGATACGCAGTATTTT
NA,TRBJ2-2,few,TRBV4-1,CASSQDRATLNTGELFF,TGCGCCAGCAGCCAAGATAGGGCTACTTTGAACACCGGGGAGCTGTTTTTT
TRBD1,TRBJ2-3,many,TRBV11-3,CASSQDRGPTDTQYF,TGTGCCAGCAGCCAAGACAGGGGACCCACAGATACGCAGTATTTT
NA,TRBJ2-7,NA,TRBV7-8,CASSGGGRSYERYF,TGTGCCAGCAGCGGTGGGGGACGCTCCTACGAGCGGTACTTC
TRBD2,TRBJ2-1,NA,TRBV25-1,CASSEYFGTSGMNEQFF,TGTGCCAGCAGTGAATACTTTGGGACTAGCGGGATGAATGAGCAGTTCTTC
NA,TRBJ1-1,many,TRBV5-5,CASSSPSGATEAFF,TGTGCCAGCAGCTCCCCCTCGGGGGCCACTGAAGCTTTCTTT
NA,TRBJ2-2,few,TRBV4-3,CASSQATEWHTGELFF,TGCGCCAGCAGCCAAGCGACAGAATGGCACACCGGGGAGCTGTTTTTT
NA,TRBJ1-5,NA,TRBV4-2,CASSQAAWGSSNQPQHF,TGTGCCAGCAGCCAAGCCGCGTGGGGTTCCAGCAATCAGCCCCAGCATTTT
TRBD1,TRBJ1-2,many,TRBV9,CASSARDRGFYGYTF,TGTGCCAGCAGCGCCAGGGACAGGGGGTTTTATGGCTACACCTTC
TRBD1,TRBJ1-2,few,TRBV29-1,CSVEDRGLGYTF,TGCAGCGTAGAGGACAGGGGGCTCGGCTACACCTTC
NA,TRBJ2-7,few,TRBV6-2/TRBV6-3,CASSFDGSVYEQYF,TGTGCCAGCAGTTTTGACGGGAGTGTCTACGAGCAGTACTTC
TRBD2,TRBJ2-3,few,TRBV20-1,CSAGLAGAPGSDTQYF,TGCAGTGCTGGACTAGCGGGGGCCCCGGGGTCAGATACGCAGTATTTT
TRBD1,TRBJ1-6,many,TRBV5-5,CASSWTGSSSPLHF,TGTGCCAGCAGCTGGACAGGGTCGTCGTCACCCCTCCACTTT
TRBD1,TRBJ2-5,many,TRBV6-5,CASSFRDRQETQYF,TGTGCCAGCAGTTTTCGGGACAGACAAGAGACCCAGTACTTC
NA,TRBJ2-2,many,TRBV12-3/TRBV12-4,CASSLSRGIANTGELFF,TGTGCCAGCAGTTTGTCGAGGGGGATCGCGAACACCGGGGAGCTGTTTTTT
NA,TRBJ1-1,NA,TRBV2,CASGGWGNTEAFF,TGTGCCAGCGGGGGATGGGGGAACACTGAAGCTTTCTTT
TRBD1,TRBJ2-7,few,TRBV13,CASSSQTGFRPTAYEQYF,TGTGCCAGCAGCTCCCAGACAGGGTTCAGACCCACCGCCTACGAGCAGTACTTC
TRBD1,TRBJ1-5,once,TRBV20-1,CSANDRGNQPQHF,TGCAGTGCTAACGACAGGGGCAATCAGCCCCAGCATTTT
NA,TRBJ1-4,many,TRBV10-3,CAISESTSNEKLFF,TGTGCCATCAGTGAGTCAACGTCTAATGAAAAACTGTTTTTT
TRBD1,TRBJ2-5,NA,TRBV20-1,CSARDGTGQETQYF,TGCAGTGCTAGAGATGGGACAGGGCAAGAGACCCAGTACTTC
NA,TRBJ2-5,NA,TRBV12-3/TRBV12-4,CASSLNFMGPQETQYF,TGTGCCAGCAGTTTAAACTTCATGGGACCCCAAGAGACCCAGTACTTC
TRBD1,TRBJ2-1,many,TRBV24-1,CATGGQGAAGNNEQFF,TGTGCCACCGGGGGGCAGGGGGCAGCAGGCAACAATGAGCAGTTCTTC
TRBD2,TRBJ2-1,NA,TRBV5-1,CASSNTGTSVGEQFF,TGCGCCAGCTCAAACACCGGGACTAGCGTTGGTGAGCAGTTCTTC
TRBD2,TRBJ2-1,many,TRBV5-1,CASSLAGGQYNEQFF,TGCGCCAGCAGCTTGGCGGGGGGGCAATACAATGAGCAGTTCTTC
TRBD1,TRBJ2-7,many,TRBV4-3,CASSQGTGVERISYEQYF,TGCGCCAGCAGCCAAGGCACAGGGGTGGAGCGCATCTCCTACGAGCAGTACTTC
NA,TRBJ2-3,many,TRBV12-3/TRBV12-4,CASSLAANRDTDTQYF,TGTGCCAGCAGTTTAGCGGCCAATAGGGACACAGATACGCAGTATTTT
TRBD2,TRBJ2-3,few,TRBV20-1,CSASGGGPLDTQYF,TGCAGTGCTAGCGGGGGGGGGCCGTTAGATACGCAGTATTTT
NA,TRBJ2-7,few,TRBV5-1,CASGSGYEQYF,TGCGCCAGCGGGTCAGGCTACGAGCAGTACTTC
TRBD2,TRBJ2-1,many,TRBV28,CASSLLLAGLSRNEQFF,TGTGCCAGCAGTTTATTATTAGCGGGGCTTTCTAGGAATGAGCAGTTCTTC
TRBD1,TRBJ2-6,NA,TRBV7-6,CASSLGRGDRRPGANVLTF,TGTGCCAGCAGCTTAGGGAGGGGGGACAGGAGACCTGGGGCCAACGTCCTGACTTTC
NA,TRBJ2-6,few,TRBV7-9,CASSLVGRLTEANVLTF,TGTGCCAGCAGCTTAGTGGGCCGACTCACTGAGGCCAACGTCCTGACTTTC
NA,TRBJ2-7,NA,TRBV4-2,CASGPTASYEQYF,TGTGCCAGCGGACCGACGGCCTCCTACGAGCAGTACTTC
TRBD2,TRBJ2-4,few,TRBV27,CASSIGTSGSKNIQYF,TGTGCCAGCAGTATCGGGACTAGCGGGAGCAAAAACATTCAGTACTTC
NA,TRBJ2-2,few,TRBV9,CASSVDAGRGIRNTGELFF,TGTGCCAGCAGCGTAGACGCGGGCAGGGGCATTCGGAACACCGGGGAGCTGTTTTTT
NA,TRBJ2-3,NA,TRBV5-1,CASSWGRGHTDTQYF,TGCGCCAGCAGCTGGGGCCGGGGCCACACAGATACGCAGTATTTT
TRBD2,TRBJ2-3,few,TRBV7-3,CASSYTGGANTDTQYF,TGTGCCAGCAGTTATACGGGAGGGGCCAACACAGATACGCAGTATTTT
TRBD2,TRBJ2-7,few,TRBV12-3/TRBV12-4,CASSFSLGEGEQYF,TGTGCCAGCAGTTTCTCCCTGGGGGAGGGCGAGCAGTACTTC
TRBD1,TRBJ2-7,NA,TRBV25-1,CASSPTSGQATDGSSYEQYF,TGTGCCAGCAGTCCAACTTCGGGACAGGCCACCGACGGTAGCTCCTACGAGCAGTACTTC
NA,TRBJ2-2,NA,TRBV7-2,CASSLVFYTGELFF,TGTGCCAGCAGCTTAGTTTTCTACACCGGGGAGCTGTTTTTT
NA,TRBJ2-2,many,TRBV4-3,CASSLQYPGELFF,TGCGCCAGCAGCCTCCAGTATCCCGGGGAGCTGTTTTTT
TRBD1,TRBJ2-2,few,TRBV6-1,CASNLGQATGELFF,TGTGCCAGCAACCTTGGACAGGCGACCGGGGAGCTGTTTTTT
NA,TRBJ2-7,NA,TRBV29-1,CSGVSSYEQYF,TGCAGCGGGGTTAGCTCCTACGAGCAGTACTTC
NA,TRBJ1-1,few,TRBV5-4,CASSFVGMNTEAFF,TGTGCCAGCAGCTTCGTCGGGATGAACACTGAAGCTTTCTTT
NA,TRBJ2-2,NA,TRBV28,CASSSETGYTGELFF,TGTGCCAGCAGTTCTGAAACAGGGTACACCGGGGAGCTGTTTTTT